The source of this T cell receptor (beta chain) is a study of T cell changes during pregnancy in multiple sclerosis. Data came from immunoSEQ multiplex PCR; TCRdb stores just in-frame clones and leaves some out. The sample has about 59,000 clones, over 90% seen once; the top ten hold less than 3.5%. Germline V gene data show CDR1 as SEHNR and CDR2 as FQNEAQ (reference sequence). The V gene lost 5 bases and the J gene lost 1 base, with 11 bases spanning the gap. The CDR3 is made up of 14 amino acids. The chain has TRBV7-9 and TRBJ1-1, with unresolved D. The starting material was CD8+ T cells from peripheral blood mononuclear cells, obtained in the third trimester of pregnancy. The TCR comes from a female donor with multiple sclerosis, enrolled in a pregnancy study. In DNA, the CDR3 is TGTGCCAGCAGCCAACCATCCAGGAACACTGAAGCTTTCTTT. This codes for CASSQPSRNTEAFF. The full variable domain, with the rest looked up from reference TRBV7-9 and TRBJ1-1, is DTGVSQNPRHKITKRGQNVTFRCDPISEHNRLYWYRQTLGQGPEFLTYFQNEAQLEKSRLLSDRFSAERPKGSFSTLEIQRTEQGDSAMYLCASSQPSRNTEAFFGQGTRLTVV.